These 23 T cell receptor beta chains were all obtained from the same sample, sequenced in a study of T-cell reconstitution after alpha-beta-depleted transplantation in children. The TCRbeta library was prepared with unique molecular identifiers. Via MiXCR, TCRdb re-called the PCR reads, giving one row per CDR3 protein. This sample has some 550,000 distinct CDR3 sequences; more than 20% occur once, and the top ten carry 13% to 15%. The starting material was PBMCs, mostly from graft donor cells, obtained 360 days after TCRalphabeta/CD19-depleted stem cell transplant. Source of these receptors: a boy less than two years old who had a stem cell transplant for acute myeloid leukemia, so the T cells may come from the graft donor.

Ten or more counts support this clonotype. This rearrangement joins TRBV20-1 to TRBJ2-3; D gene unclear. Trimming pared 4 bases from V and 6 bases from J, leaving 8 bases between. CDR3 length: 11 amino acids. Germline lookup yields CDR1 DFQATT and CDR2 SNEGSKA (reference sequence). This CDR3 reads CSAIGRDTQYF. The CDR3 region has the DNA TGCAGTGCTATCGGGCGGGATACGCAGTATTTT.

The chain employs TRBV20-1 and TRBJ2-3; no clear D. This CDR3 spans 15 amino acids. Trimming cost V 0 bases and J 4 bases, with 14 bases left between them. Germline V gene lookup returns CDR1 DFQATT and CDR2 SNEGSKA (reference sequence). The CDR3 is CSARDLGKYADTQYF. The CDR3 DNA sequence: TGCAGTGCTAGAGATTTAGGGAAATACGCAGATACGCAGTATTTT.

There are a few counts of this clonotype. This rearrangement joins TRBV10-3 to TRBJ2-7; D is perhaps TRBD1 (5 bases). V dropped 5 bases and J dropped 3 bases, with 8 bases sitting between them. Germline loops: CDR1 ENHRY, CDR2 SYGVKD. This CDR3 spans 12 amino acids. The CDR3 is CAISYRSYEQYV. The CDR3 DNA follows: TGTGCCATCAGTTACAGGAGCTACGAGCAGTACGTC.

This clonotype came up a few times. The chain combines TRBV5-6 with TRBJ2-1; TRBD1 aligns across 8 bases. Germline trimming cut 4 bases from V and 6 bases from J; bases unmatched to any gene: 9. Germline CDR1 is SGHDT and CDR2 is YYEEEE. This CDR3 contains 15 residues. The CDR3: CASSMDRVLSNEQFF. In nucleotides, the CDR3 is TGTGCCAGCAGCATGGACAGGGTCCTTAGCAATGAGCAGTTCTTC.

This clonotype was observed a few times. A read error may produce the germline difference seen at one junction end. CDR3: CSARGQLLNTEAFF. CDR3 DNA: TGCAGTGCTAGGGGACAGCTATTGAATACTGAAGCTTTCTTT. The V and J genes are TRBV20-1 and TRBJ1-1, with 7 bases matching TRBD1. Germline values: CDR1 DFQATT, CDR2 SNEGSKA (reference sequence). The CDR3 is made up of 14 amino acids.

This clonotype was observed at least ten times. The chain recombines TRBV28 with TRBJ2-5; D is possibly TRBD1 (8 bases). CDR1 and CDR2 from the germline V gene are MDHEN and SYDVKM. Trimming cost V 10 bases and J 9 bases, with 15 bases left between them. The CDR3 contains 11 residues. The CDR3 region is CATATGGAQYF. CDR3 bases: TGTGCCACCGCTACAGGGGGGGCCCAGTACTTC.

This clonotype was counted many times. J is TRBJ1-4 and V is TRBV9; D not certain. V lost 0 bases and J lost 5, with 2 bases in between. Germline-derived CDR1 and CDR2 are SGDLS and YYNGEE. This CDR3 has 12 amino acids. The CDR3 loop is CASSVGNEKLFF. In nucleotides, the CDR3 is TGTGCCAGCAGCGTAGGCAATGAAAAACTGTTTTTT.

This clonotype was counted at least ten times. The rearrangement links TRBV20-1 to TRBJ2-6; D is ambiguous. CDR1 and CDR2 from the germline V gene are DFQATT and SNEGSKA (reference sequence). Trimming removed 2 bases at V and 0 bases at J, with 8 bases between. The CDR3 runs to 15 residues. CDR3 sequence: CSARPINSGANVLTF. The CDR3 nucleotides are TGCAGTGCTAGACCCATTAACTCTGGGGCCAACGTCCTGACTTTC.

V usage is TRBV6-1 and J usage is TRBJ2-7; D is possibly TRBD2 (7 bases). Deletions cut 6 bases from V and 0 bases from J, with 9 bases between. Germline V gene sequence: CDR1 MNHNS, CDR2 SASEGT. The length of the CDR3 is 13 residues. CDR3 in amino acids: CASRRGASYEQYF. DNA of the CDR3: TGTGCCAGCAGACGGGGGGCCTCCTACGAGCAGTACTTC.

This clonotype was seen only a few times. CDR3 sequence reads: CASSLTGPAPYNEQFF. The DNA for the CDR3 is TGTGCCAGCAGCTTAACGGGACCCGCACCCTACAATGAGCAGTTCTTC. The V gene is TRBV7-6, the J gene TRBJ2-1, with D possibly being TRBD1 or TRBD2 (5 bases each). V was cut by 2 bases and J by 2 bases, with 13 bases left in between. The CDR3 contains 16 residues. Germline CDR1 SGHVS, CDR2 FNYEAQ.

This chain links TRBV20-1 with TRBJ1-5; 8 bases are shared with TRBD1. The germline V gene encodes CDR1 DFQATT and CDR2 SNEGSKA (reference sequence). J was trimmed by 7 bases and V by 6 bases; bases with no gene match: 8. The CDR3 is 13 residues long. The CDR3 DNA reads TGCAGTGCCCTGACAGGGGCCCTCCAGCCCCAGCATTTT. Translated, it gives CSALTGALQPQHF.

This clonotype came up many times. The rearrangement uses TRBV20-1 and TRBJ2-3; D unresolved. CDR1 and CDR2 (germline): DFQATT, SNEGSKA (reference sequence). This CDR3 has 13 amino acids. V was pared by 6 bases and J by 5 bases, with 15 bases between. The CDR3 sequence: CSALPSRIDTQYF. The DNA for the CDR3 is TGCAGTGCCCTCCCGTCGAGGATAGATACGCAGTATTTT.

This clonotype showed up many times. V and J are TRBV2 and TRBJ2-7; 9 bases align to TRBD2. Germline-derived CDR1 and CDR2 are SNHLY and FYNNEI. The trim removed 3 bases at V and 2 bases at J, leaving 5 bases unmatched. CDR3 length: 15 residues. DNA for the CDR3: TGTGCCAGCAGTGATACTAGCGGGCCAACCTACGAGCAGTACTTC. This sequence encodes CASSDTSGPTYEQYF.

This clonotype was seen a handful of times. This chain connects TRBV6-5 to TRBJ2-5; possibly TRBD2 for D (6 bases). Germline V gene sequence: CDR1 MNHEY, CDR2 SVGAGI. Trimming took 1 base from V and 5 from J, leaving 17 bases between them. This CDR3 is built from 16 residues. The CDR3 nucleotides read TGTGCCAGCAGTTACTTCGGGGGAGCCTCACGGGAGACCCAGTACTTC. Amino acid sequence: CASSYFGGASRETQYF.

The V call is TRBV2, the J call TRBJ1-5; D possibly corresponds to TRBD1 (5 bases). The CDR3 spans 14 residues. V lost 3 bases and J 4 bases, leaving 10 bases between the germline ends. Germline values: CDR1 SNHLY, CDR2 FYNNEI. The CDR3, as DNA: TGTGCCAGCAGTGACAGGGTGGCAAATCAGCCCCAGCATTTT. The encoded protein is CASSDRVANQPQHF.

This chain joins TRBV4-3 and TRBJ2-7; D gene ambiguous. Per the germline V gene, CDR1 is LGHNA and CDR2 is YSLEER. CDR3 length: 15 amino acids. Trimming removed 0 bases at V and 0 bases at J, with 9 bases between. Here the CDR3 reads CASSQEEGISYEQYF. DNA for the CDR3: TGCGCCAGCAGCCAAGAAGAAGGTATCTCCTACGAGCAGTACTTC.

This clonotype was counted between two and nine times. The chain links TRBV29-1 to TRBJ1-1, with a weak D call TRBD1 (6 bases). Germline V gene sequence: CDR1 SQVTM, CDR2 ANQGSEA. CDR3 length equals 14 residues. V was cut by 8 bases and J by 1 base, with 17 bases left in between. The CDR3 reads CSSSAGGPNTEAFF. The CDR3 DNA is TGCAGCTCCTCCGCCGGGGGCCCGAACACTGAAGCTTTCTTT.

This clonotype has a single count. The chain uses TRBV5-6 and TRBJ2-1; D not resolved. This CDR3 contains 14 residues. Trimming pared 5 bases from V and 6 bases from J, leaving 15 bases between. CDR1 is SGHDT and CDR2 is YYEEEE in the germline V gene. DNA of the CDR3: TGTGCCAGCAGTTCCGGGCCAGGCTTCAATGAGCAGTTCTTC. This gives the protein CASSSGPGFNEQFF.

The rearrangement uses TRBV6-2 or TRBV6-3 and TRBJ2-7; 7 nucleotides line up with TRBD1. Germline V lookup: CDR1 MNHEY, CDR2 SVGEGT. Losses at the gene ends were 2 bases for V and 5 bases for J; bases not matched to a gene: 12. The CDR3 spans 16 residues. The CDR3 here is CASSYLLQGRADEQYF. In nucleotides, the CDR3 is TGTGCCAGCAGTTACCTTTTACAGGGGCGCGCAGACGAGCAGTACTTC.

In regard to this clonotype: A junction boundary mismatches the germline segment, possibly from a read error. The chain is built from TRBV4-1 and TRBJ1-5; the D gene is possibly TRBD1 (6 bases). The CDR3 consists of 17 residues. CDR1 and CDR2 (germline): MGHRA, YSYEKL. CDR3 bases: TGTGCCAGCAGCTCTGGGCTGCTCTGGGACATCGGTCAGCCCCAGCATTTT. Protein sequence: CASSSGLLWDIGQPQHF.

V gene TRBV13 combines with J gene TRBJ1-1; the D gene is possibly TRBD1 (5 bases). Trimming cost V 3 bases and J 1 base, with 12 bases left between them. CDR3 length: 15 residues. Germline V gene sequence: CDR1 PRHDT, CDR2 FYEKMQ (reference sequence). The CDR3 coding sequence is TGTGCCAGCAGCTTCAACAGAGGGGCGAACACTGAAGCTTTCTTT. Encoded protein: CASSFNRGANTEAFF.

The V call is TRBV9, the J call TRBJ2-1; 7 nucleotides match TRBD2. Losses at the gene ends were 3 bases for V and 6 bases for J; bases not matched to a gene: 6. The CDR3 spans 14 residues. Germline CDR1 SGDLS, CDR2 YYNGEE. Here the CDR3 DNA reads TGTGCCAGCAGCGCCGACTTAGCGGGCAATGAGCAGTTCTTC. Translating gives CASSADLAGNEQFF.

This clonotype was found a few times. This chain uses TRBV7-2 with TRBJ2-3; the D is unclear. V gave up 0 bases and J gave up 3 bases, with 10 bases separating them. The CDR3 loop spans 15 amino acids. The germline V gene encodes CDR1 SGHTA and CDR2 FQGNSA. The CDR3, as DNA: TGTGCCAGCAGCTTAGCGCAACTTGGTACAGATACGCAGTATTTT. This translates into CASSLAQLGTDTQYF.